This entry lists 21 T cell receptor beta chains sequenced from one sample in a study of T cell responses to AZD1222 COVID-19 vaccine. Profiling relied on immunoSEQ multiplex PCR, and the TCRdb table lists in-frame clones only, not all of them. The sample includes 100,000 to 150,000 clones, around 94% seen only once; the top ten take roughly 6.6%. The sequencing here drew on peripheral blood, taken on day 0 of AZD1222 vaccination. These receptors were taken from an adult in good health.

In regard to this clone: Additional DNA sequences in this sample encode the identical CDR3. The rearrangement links TRBV6-5 to TRBJ1-5; maybe TRBD1 (5 bases). The germline V gene has CDR1 MNHEY and CDR2 SVGAGI. Trimming left V 5 bases short and J 3 bases short, with 14 bases between. This CDR3 region has 15 residues. CDR3 residues: CASSRTGPLNQPQHF. CDR3 nucleotide sequence: TGTGCCAGCAGTCGCACAGGTCCCCTCAATCAGCCCCAGCATTTT.

The sample holds one count of this clone. The sample holds other DNA sequences that translate to the same CDR3. The rearrangement links TRBV27 to TRBJ2-2; 9 bases agree with TRBD2. Per germline, CDR1 MNHEY and CDR2 SMNVEV (reference sequence). Unmatched junction bases numbered 5, after V lost 3 bases and J lost 6 bases. This CDR3 has 15 amino acids. As DNA, the CDR3 is TGTGCCAGCAGTTTTAGGCGGGAGGGGGCCGGGGAGCTGTTTTTT. It specifies CASSFRREGAGELFF.

The chain recombines TRBV28 with TRBJ2-1; possibly TRBD2 for D (5 bases). The V gene's germline CDR1 is MDHEN and CDR2 SYDVKM. V gave up 6 bases and J gave up 5 bases, with 5 bases separating them. This CDR3 region has 11 residues. The CDR3, as DNA: TGTGCCAGCAGGGGAGACAATGAGCAGTTCTTC. Translation gives CASRGDNEQFF.

The chain recombines TRBV19 with TRBJ1-2; a weak D match, TRBD1 (5 bases). CDR1 and CDR2 (germline): LNHDA, SQIVND (reference sequence). CDR3 length equals 16 residues. Trimming pared 11 bases from V and 3 bases from J, leaving 25 bases between. The CDR3: CAASGTGGWLDYGYTF. CDR3 DNA: TGTGCCGCCAGTGGGACTGGGGGATGGTTGGACTATGGCTACACCTTC.

This chain uses TRBV19 with TRBJ1-5, with 7 bases matching TRBD1. Germline CDR1 is LNHDA and CDR2 is SQIVND (reference sequence). This CDR3 has 15 amino acids. J was trimmed by 4 bases and V by 5 bases; bases with no gene match: 8. CDR3 nucleotides: TGTGCCAGTAGTCCCTGGGACAGTTCAAATCAGCCCCAGCATTTT. Amino acid sequence: CASSPWDSSNQPQHF.

The chain couples TRBV7-9 to TRBJ2-6; D uncertain. V was clipped by 5 bases and J by 0 bases, with 8 bases between them. Germline values: CDR1 SEHNR, CDR2 FQNEAQ (reference sequence). The CDR3 has 15 amino acids. The CDR3 coding sequence is TGTGCCAGCAGCGAACAGAGCTCTGGGGCCAACGTCCTGACTTTC. Amino acid sequence: CASSEQSSGANVLTF.

V and J are TRBV30 and TRBJ2-3, with TRBD2 identical over 16 bases. J gave up 4 bases and V 8 bases, and 9 bases lay outside the gene matches. The CDR3 runs to 16 residues. CDR1 is GTSNPN and CDR2 is SVGIG in the germline V gene (reference sequence). The CDR3 spells CARRSGLAGGADTQYF. The CDR3 DNA sequence: TGTGCCAGGCGATCGGGACTAGCGGGGGGGGCAGATACGCAGTATTTT.

The V gene is TRBV28, the J gene TRBJ2-1; 9 positions match TRBD2. CDR3 size: 14 residues. The junction had 2 bases not matched to a gene; V was cut back by 1 base and J by 7 bases. CDR1 is MDHEN, CDR2 SYDVKM, per germline. The CDR3 coding sequence is TGTGCCAGCAGTTTATATAGCGGGAGAAATGAGCAGTTCTTC. This gives the protein CASSLYSGRNEQFF.

About this clone itself: The junction departs from the called germline gene at one end, perhaps through a read error. The J gene is TRBJ2-3, the V gene TRBV18; D unclear. The CDR3 is 15 amino acids. Germline V gene data show CDR1 as KGHSH and CDR2 as LQKENI. Here the CDR3 reads CASSPTADARDTQYF. In DNA, the CDR3 is TGTGCCAGTTCACCCACGGCGGATGCGAGAGATACGCAGTATTTT.

V is TRBV28 and J is TRBJ1-6, with D perhaps TRBD1 (5 bases). The CDR3 has 15 amino acids. V was pared by 2 bases and J by 9 bases, with 14 bases between. Germline V gives CDR1 MDHEN, CDR2 SYDVKM. CDR3 nucleotide sequence: TGTGCCAGCAGTTTAGACAGTATCCAGGGTTCACCCCTCCACTTT. Protein product: CASSLDSIQGSPLHF.

This sequence joins TRBV6-5 and TRBJ2-3; 10 bases match TRBD2. The CDR3 is 14 residues long. Germline V lookup: CDR1 MNHEY, CDR2 SVGAGI. The trim removed 10 bases at V and 4 bases at J, leaving 8 bases unmatched. CDR3 in amino acids: CAIQGAGGPDTQYF. CDR3 nucleotide sequence: TGTGCCATCCAAGGAGCGGGAGGGCCAGATACGCAGTATTTT.

This chain joins TRBV6-5 and TRBJ1-3, with D unclear. The V gene lost 7 bases and the J gene lost 0 bases, with 4 bases spanning the gap. From germline, CDR1 is MNHEY and CDR2 SVGAGI. This CDR3 spans 12 amino acids. The CDR3 region has the DNA TGTGCCAGCATGAGCTCTGGAAACACCATATATTTT. Translating gives CASMSSGNTIYF.

The gene calls are TRBV4-3 and TRBJ2-3; 8 positions match TRBD2. The CDR3 is made up of 13 amino acids. Per the germline V gene, CDR1 is LGHNA and CDR2 is YSLEER. J lost 14 bases, V lost 0 bases, and 7 bases had no gene match. The CDR3 DNA is TGCGCCAGCAGCCAAGATACCGGACTAGCCGCGTATTTT. Its translation: CASSQDTGLAAYF.

This clone showed up just once. The chain is built from TRBV5-1 and TRBJ1-1; a weak D match, TRBD1 (6 bases). Germline loops: CDR1 SGHRS, CDR2 YFSETQ. The CDR3 is 13 residues long. The germline V and J ends were trimmed by 3 bases and 3 bases, with 9 bases remaining between them. The CDR3 region is CASSSGQYTEAFF. CDR3 nucleotide sequence: TGCGCCAGCAGCTCCGGACAGTACACTGAAGCTTTCTTT.

The rearrangement links TRBV2 to TRBJ1-2; possible D gene TRBD1, 5 bases. V lost 7 bases to trimming and J lost 2 bases, with 20 bases between them. Germline-derived CDR1 and CDR2 are SNHLY and FYNNEI. This CDR3 is 16 amino acids long. The chain's CDR3 is CASTIRRDGRNYGYTF. In DNA, the CDR3 is TGTGCCAGCACCATCCGTCGGGACGGGAGAAACTATGGCTACACCTTC.

The genes are TRBV15 and TRBJ2-7; 11 nucleotides line up with TRBD2. This CDR3 has 17 residues. CDR1 and CDR2 from the germline V gene are LNHNV and YYDKDF (reference sequence). The V and J ends lost 1 base and 6 bases, in that order; junction bases with no gene match: 11. The CDR3 region is CATSRVGTSGYSREQYF. In nucleotides, the CDR3 is TGTGCCACCAGCAGAGTAGGGACTAGCGGATATTCTCGCGAGCAGTACTTC.

This clone was detected only once. The chain combines TRBV25-1 with TRBJ2-2; 11 positions agree with TRBD1. J lost 6 bases, V lost 5 bases, and 5 bases had no gene match. Germline CDR1 reads MGHDK; CDR2 reads SYGVNS. The CDR3 contains 15 residues. The CDR3 loop reads CASSTDRGRAGELFF. In DNA form, the CDR3 reads TGTGCCAGCAGTACGGACAGGGGGCGGGCCGGGGAGCTGTTTTTT.

This clone was counted a single time. V is TRBV19 and J is TRBJ1-4; TRBD1 matches at 7 bases. The CDR3 spans 16 residues. V shed 7 bases, J shed 7 bases, and the junction held 15 bases outside the gene matches. From germline, CDR1 is LNHDA and CDR2 SQIVND (reference sequence). CDR3 DNA sequence: TGTGCCAGTATAAAAGCAAAAGGGGGCGCGGGTGAAAAACTGTTTTTT. This sequence encodes CASIKAKGGAGEKLFF.

The V and J genes are TRBV5-5 and TRBJ2-1; D call uncertain. This CDR3 has 15 amino acids. Germline V gives CDR1 SGHKS, CDR2 YYEKEE (reference sequence). Trimming cost V 2 bases and J 7 bases, with 16 bases left between them. The CDR3 bases are TGTGCCAGCAGCTTAAGGTCTATGGGAAGGAATGAGCAGTTCTTC. Encoded protein: CASSLRSMGRNEQFF.

This chain uses TRBV6-1 with TRBJ2-3, with 7 bases fitting TRBD2. The ends lost 1 base at V and 0 bases at J; junction bases unmatched: 7. The CDR3 totals 17 residues. The germline CDR1 and CDR2 sequences are MNHNS and SASEGT. DNA for the CDR3: TGTGCCAGCAGTGAAGTAGCTAGCGGAGTTAGCACAGATACGCAGTATTTT. Protein sequence: CASSEVASGVSTDTQYF.

V is TRBV7-7 and J is TRBJ2-5, with TRBD2 matching 10 bases. This CDR3 has 15 residues. V was pared by 5 bases and J by 5 bases, with 8 bases of the junction left unmatched. CDR1 SSHAT and CDR2 FNYEAQ come from the germline V gene (reference sequence). CDR3 sequence reads: CASSPLAGAVETQYF. The DNA for the CDR3 is TGTGCCAGCAGCCCGCTAGCGGGAGCAGTGGAGACCCAGTACTTC.